Listed here are 8 T cell receptor beta chains from one sample, sequenced in a study of shared clonotypes between healthy human individuals. TCRdb's copy holds only in-frame clones and misses some; the assay was immunoSEQ multiplex PCR. The sample lists approximately 980,000 clones, 60% to 85% occurring once. Sequenced input: memory CD4+ T cells sorted from blood. Subset here: CD45RA-negative fraction. The receptors were sampled from a man between 18 and 29 years old in good health.

The chain joins TRBV29-1 to TRBJ2-5; D remains unclear. This CDR3 is built from 12 residues. Trimming stripped 4 bases from V and 5 bases from J, with 11 bases between. Per the germline V gene, CDR1 is SQVTM and CDR2 is ANQGSEA. The CDR3 region is CSVARVEETQYF. The CDR3, as DNA: TGCAGCGTTGCAAGGGTCGAGGAGACCCAGTACTTC.

The CDR3 loop reads CSVAREAPEQYF. CDR3 nucleotide sequence: TGCAGCGTTGCCCGAGAGGCCCCCGAGCAGTACTTC. V is TRBV29-1 and J is TRBJ2-7, with D hard to call. The CDR3 totals 12 residues. V was cut by 4 bases and J by 6 bases, with 13 bases left in between. Germline CDR1 is SQVTM and CDR2 is ANQGSEA.

A single count supports this clone. Other DNA variants within this sample encode the same CDR3. The V gene is TRBV6-5, the J gene TRBJ1-6; no firm D call. V lost 5 bases and J lost 0, with 5 bases in between. This CDR3 has 14 amino acids. Per the germline V gene, CDR1 is MNHEY and CDR2 is SVGAGI. CDR3 amino acids: CASSPSSYNSPLHF. DNA of the CDR3: TGTGCCAGCAGTCCCAGCTCCTATAATTCACCCCTCCACTTT.

The chain employs TRBV5-1 and TRBJ1-2, with D unresolved. This CDR3 is 16 amino acids long. Per the germline V gene, CDR1 is SGHRS and CDR2 is YFSETQ. Trimming took off 0 bases at V and 3 bases at J, with 15 bases between the two ends. CDR3 residues: CASSLAGGLVDYGYTF. As DNA, the CDR3 is TGCGCCAGCAGCTTGGCGGGCGGTCTTGTGGACTATGGCTACACCTTC.

The chain has TRBV10-3 and TRBJ2-2; TRBD2 aligns across 7 bases. Trimming at V came to 6 bases and at J to 5 bases, leaving 6 bases not matched to a gene. This CDR3 is 14 amino acids long. In germline, CDR1 is ENHRY, CDR2 SYGVKD. The CDR3 loop is CAIRGGRETGELFF. The CDR3 DNA reads TGTGCCATCAGGGGCGGGAGAGAAACCGGGGAGCTGTTTTTT.

V and J are TRBV11-2 and TRBJ2-5; TRBD1 agrees at 7 bases. This CDR3 is 14 amino acids long. Germline assignment: CDR1 SGHAT and CDR2 FQNNGV. J gave up 1 base and V 5 bases, and 4 bases lay outside the gene matches. CDR3 in amino acids: CASSPTGAQETQYF. For the CDR3, the DNA is TGTGCCAGCAGCCCCACAGGGGCCCAAGAGACCCAGTACTTC.

Notes on this clone: One end of the junction is discordant with germline, which a read error may explain. The rearrangement uses TRBV6-1 and TRBJ2-5; a possible D gene is TRBD2 (6 bases). CDR1 and CDR2 from the germline V gene are MNHNS and SASEGT. The CDR3 sequence is 16 residues long. This CDR3 reads CASSQAAAGGWETQYF. In DNA form, the CDR3 reads TGTGCCAGCAGTCAAGCGGCGGCCGGGGGTTGGGAGACCCAGTACTTC.

The rearrangement links TRBV11-2 to TRBJ1-6, with D hard to call. Deletions cut 1 base from V and 7 bases from J, with 17 bases between. The CDR3 covers 17 residues. From germline, CDR1 is SGHAT and CDR2 FQNNGV. CDR3: CASSLAFIGRENSPLHF. The CDR3 DNA reads TGTGCCAGCAGCTTAGCCTTCATCGGAAGGGAGAATTCACCCCTCCACTTT.